One sample yielded the 2 T cell receptor beta chains listed below, sequenced in a study of T cell repertoires in cytomegalovirus infection. Their antigens remain unidentified. TCRdb used MiXCR to reprocess the reads, holding one entry per CDR3 protein. The table records roughly 800,000 distinct CDR3 sequences, 25% to 30% of them present only once. Sequenced material: cultured CD8+ T cells from PBMCs, taken from culture after CMV antigen stimulation. These receptors were collected from a human donor in good health (CMV status not recorded). Some clones in this sample may be carry-over from other donors' samples.

Only a few counts were recorded for this clonotype. This sequence joins TRBV12-3 or TRBV12-4 and TRBJ2-3; 7 bases are shared with TRBD2. The V and J ends lost 5 bases and 2 bases, in that order; junction bases with no gene match: 10. The CDR3 has 16 residues. DNA of the CDR3: TGTGCCAGCAGTGGTGGACTAGTGGGAGTCACAGATACGCAGTATTTT. It encodes CASSGGLVGVTDTQYF.

The V gene is TRBV19, the J gene TRBJ2-7, with 7 bases that match TRBD2. Trimming removed 3 bases from V and 2 bases from J; junction bases left unmatched: 7. Per the germline V gene, CDR1 is LNHDA and CDR2 is SQIVND (reference sequence). The CDR3 runs to 15 residues. The CDR3 protein is CASSIFAGVTYEQYF. The CDR3 nucleotides read TGTGCCAGTAGTATCTTTGCGGGGGTAACCTACGAGCAGTACTTC.